This is a list of T cell receptor beta chains from one sample in a study of beta chain features in type 1 diabetes. The assay was immunoSEQ multiplex PCR, and TCRdb's table has in-frame clones only and misses some. The sample holds just over 600,000 clones; 15% to 19% are singletons and the top ten take around 0.1%. What was sequenced was naive CD4+ T cells from blood. The origin of the receptors is a man younger than 35 in good health. Each CDR3 is given with its conserved first and last residue. Fields, in order: D gene, CDR3 length, J gene, clone size, V gene, CDR3 protein, CDR3 DNA. The D gene is left open where the match is weak. Size is omitted from some rows. Given values are once, few, many or a class for expanded clones.

>TRBD1|13|TRBJ1-2|-|TRBV27
CASSTTGNYGYTF
TGTGCCAGCAGTACGACAGGGAACTATGGCTACACCTTC
>-|12|TRBJ1-2|few|TRBV5-1
CASSFREYGYTF
TGCGCCAGCAGCTTTAGGGAATATGGCTACACCTTC
>-|16|TRBJ1-3|few|TRBV4-1
CASSRPILGSGNTIYF
TGCGCCAGCAGCCGACCGATCTTAGGCTCTGGAAACACCATATATTTT
>-|16|TRBJ2-6|-|TRBV7-2
CASSFRRGSGANVLTF
TGTGCCAGCAGCTTTAGGAGGGGCTCTGGGGCCAACGTCCTGACTTTC
>-|16|TRBJ1-5|-|TRBV7-9
CASSLGSGNSNQPQHF
TGTGCCAGCAGCTTAGGGTCAGGAAATAGCAATCAGCCCCAGCATTTT
>-|14|TRBJ1-5|few|TRBV5-1
CASSFGGTDSRQHF
TGCGCCAGCAGCTTTGGAGGGACCGATTCAAGACAGCATTTT
>-|14|TRBJ2-1|-|TRBV9
CASSVQSSYNEQFF
TGTGCCAGCAGCGTCCAAAGCTCCTACAATGAGCAGTTCTTC
>-|14|TRBJ2-7|-|TRBV19
CASSHGTFAYEQYF
TGTGCCAGTAGTCACGGGACGTTCGCCTACGAGCAGTACTTC
>-|16|TRBJ2-3|few|TRBV21-1
CASSSAQREVTDTQYF
TGTGCCAGCAGTTCCGCCCAGCGGGAGGTCACAGATACGCAGTATTTT
>TRBD1|13|TRBJ2-1|-|TRBV18
CASSPTGGNEQFF
TGTGCCAGCTCACCCACAGGGGGCAATGAGCAGTTCTTC
>TRBD1|16|TRBJ2-2|-|TRBV9
CASSSDRDRGTGELFF
TGTGCCAGCAGCTCCGACCGGGACAGGGGTACCGGGGAGCTGTTTTTT
>-|14|TRBJ2-1|few|TRBV5-1
CASSYTDRYNEQFF
TGCGCCAGCAGCTACACTGACAGATACAATGAGCAGTTCTTC
>-|13|TRBJ2-3|few|TRBV14
CASSQDFITTQYF
TGTGCCAGCAGCCAAGATTTCATTACTACGCAGTATTTT
>TRBD2|17|TRBJ2-3|few|TRBV15
CATSTGARGGRVDTQYF
TGTGCCACCAGCACAGGTGCGCGGGGGGGCCGAGTAGATACGCAGTATTTT
>TRBD2|15|TRBJ2-7|few|TRBV5-1
CASSLGTSGGDEQYF
TGCGCCAGCAGCCTTGGGACTAGCGGGGGTGACGAGCAGTACTTC
>-|12|TRBJ1-1|-|TRBV19
CASSIVRTEAFF
TGTGCCAGTAGTATCGTGAGGACTGAAGCTTTCTTT
>-|16|TRBJ2-1|-|TRBV13
CASSSEGRVAGNEQFF
TGTGCCAGCAGCTCTGAGGGGAGAGTGGCTGGGAATGAGCAGTTCTTC
>TRBD1|14|TRBJ2-3|-|TRBV2
CASRPTGSTDTQYF
TGTGCCAGCAGGCCGACAGGGAGCACAGATACGCAGTATTTT
>-|14|TRBJ1-1|few|TRBV4-1
CASSQLGGGTEAFF
TGCGCCAGCAGCCAATTGGGGGGAGGCACTGAAGCTTTCTTT
>-|13|TRBJ2-2|-|TRBV7-2
CASSPWRTGELFF
TGTGCCAGCAGCCCCTGGAGAACCGGGGAGCTGTTTTTT
>TRBD2|15|TRBJ2-7|-|TRBV5-5
CASSLAASGSYEQYF
TGTGCCAGCAGCTTGGCGGCTAGCGGCTCCTACGAGCAGTACTTC
>-|15|TRBJ2-7|few|TRBV10-3
CAIRDTGPFSYEQYF
TGTGCCATCAGAGACACAGGGCCCTTCTCCTACGAGCAGTACTTC
>-|14|TRBJ1-1|few|TRBV7-3
CASSPGPEYTEAFF
TGTGCCAGCAGCCCGGGACCGGAGTACACTGAAGCTTTCTTT
>TRBD1|15|TRBJ2-3|few|TRBV6-1
CASRPGTGVDGTQYF
TGTGCCAGCAGGCCCGGGACAGGGGTAGACGGTACGCAGTATTTT
>TRBD1|14|TRBJ2-7|few|TRBV25-1
CASRKGTGSYEQYF
TGTGCCAGTCGAAAAGGGACAGGGAGTTACGAGCAGTACTTC
>TRBD2|15|TRBJ2-7|-|TRBV6-6
CASRQPGLAHHEQYF
TGTGCCAGCAGACAACCGGGACTAGCCCACCACGAGCAGTACTTC
>-|12|TRBJ1-2|few|TRBV15
CATFFVNYGYTF
TGTGCCACCTTCTTCGTTAACTATGGCTACACCTTC
>-|14|TRBJ2-3|few|TRBV7-9
CASSVDSRSDTQYF
TGTGCCAGCAGCGTAGACAGCAGGTCAGATACGCAGTATTTT
>-|13|TRBJ2-7|-|TRBV25-1
CATSRHGRDEQYF
TGTGCCACCTCGCGGCACGGGAGAGACGAGCAGTACTTC
>-|15|TRBJ2-7|-|TRBV7-2
CASSLVHNRQSEQYF
TGTGCCAGCAGCTTAGTCCATAACAGGCAGTCCGAGCAGTACTTC
>-|12|TRBJ2-2|-|TRBV18
CASSPNTGELFF
TGTGCCAGCTCACCAAATACCGGGGAGCTGTTTTTT
>-|12|TRBJ2-7|-|TRBV11-1
CASSLRRNEQYF
TGTGCCAGCAGCTTGAGACGGAACGAGCAGTACTTC
>-|14|TRBJ2-5|-|TRBV7-9
CASSLTVGGETQYF
TGTGCCAGCAGCTTAACGGTCGGTGGGGAGACCCAGTACTTC
>TRBD1|14|TRBJ1-5|-|TRBV7-3
CASSSGQGKQPQHF
TGTGCCAGCAGCTCGGGACAGGGAAAACAGCCCCAGCATTTT
>TRBD2|12|TRBJ2-1|-|TRBV29-1
CSVRTSVNEQFF
TGCAGCGTTCGGACTAGCGTCAATGAGCAGTTCTTC
>-|15|TRBJ1-5|few|TRBV5-6
CASRRMGGINQPQHF
TGTGCCAGCAGGCGTATGGGTGGTATCAATCAGCCCCAGCATTTT
>-|13|TRBJ1-1|-|TRBV7-9
CASSFTVNTEAFF
TGTGCCAGCAGCTTTACAGTGAACACTGAAGCTTTCTTT
>-|14|TRBJ1-2|-|TRBV9
CASSVVGSVLGYTF
TGTGCCAGCAGCGTAGTTGGTAGCGTACTTGGCTACACCTTC
>-|14|TRBJ2-4|-|TRBV30
CAWSVGFGKNIQYF
TGTGCCTGGAGTGTAGGGTTTGGCAAAAACATTCAGTACTTC
>TRBD1|15|TRBJ2-7|-|TRBV6-5
CASSYSGTGIYEQYF
TGTGCCAGCAGTTACTCCGGGACAGGCATCTACGAGCAGTACTTC
>-|13|TRBJ1-5|-|TRBV19
CASSIWVFEPQHF
TGTGCCAGTAGTATCTGGGTATTTGAGCCCCAGCATTTT
>-|16|TRBJ2-1|-|TRBV5-1
CASSLGARVAGNEQFF
TGCGCCAGCAGCTTGGGGGCCAGGGTGGCAGGCAATGAGCAGTTCTTC
>-|12|TRBJ2-1|-|TRBV10-3
CAISGGDNEQFF
TGTGCCATCAGTGGGGGTGACAATGAGCAGTTCTTC
>TRBD2|16|TRBJ2-2|few|TRBV4-2
CASSASGRAFAGELFF
TGTGCCAGCAGTGCTAGCGGGAGGGCCTTTGCCGGGGAGCTGTTTTTT
>TRBD2|15|TRBJ2-1|few|TRBV6-5
CASSYSRGREYEQFF
TGTGCCAGCAGTTACTCGAGAGGGAGGGAGTATGAGCAGTTCTTC
>-|16|TRBJ2-7|-|TRBV21-1
CASSKGGQGSSYEQYF
TGTGCCAGCAGCAAAGGCGGGCAGGGAAGCTCCTACGAGCAGTACTTC
>-|11|TRBJ2-5|-|TRBV6-5
CASSYGQTQYF
TGTGCCAGCAGTTACGGCCAGACCCAGTACTTC
>-|14|TRBJ1-5|few|TRBV7-2
CASSTQGGGQPQHF
TGTGCCAGCAGCACACAGGGAGGAGGCCAGCCCCAGCATTTT
>-|12|TRBJ2-1|-|TRBV5-6
CASSLWANEQFF
TGTGCCAGCAGCTTGTGGGCAAATGAGCAGTTCTTC
>-|18|TRBJ2-1|few|TRBV21-1
CASTLRATQDILGNEQFF
TGTGCCAGCACCCTCCGGGCCACCCAGGATATTCTTGGCAATGAGCAGTTCTTC